The T cell receptor beta chain under discussion was sequenced for a study of shared clonotypes between healthy human individuals. Method: immunoSEQ multiplex PCR; TCRdb's copy keeps in-frame clones and lacks some. This sample has about 1.9 million clones, with approximately 92% found just once. In the case of this clone: Its antigen is unknown.

Selected positively for CCR7 and CD45RO-negative, naive CD8 cells excluded terminally differentiated effector memory CD45RA+ cells. Germline CDR1 LNHDA, CDR2 SQIVND (reference sequence). V was trimmed by 7 bases and J by 0 bases, leaving 12 bases between them. CDR3 length: 14 amino acids. General observations from the study: Represented diversity, genetic and exposure-history alike, was limited by few donors. Apart from blood, nothing was sampled; tissue repertoires likely differ.

The rearrangement uses TRBV19 and TRBJ1-1, with D tentatively TRBD1 (5 bases). Sequences were obtained from naive CD8+ T cells from PBMCs. The sequence came from a man younger than 35 in good health. Some clones in this sample may be carry-over from other donors' samples. The CDR3 region is CASIPRQLNTEAFF. The DNA of the CDR3 is TGTGCCAGTATCCCCCGACAGCTGAACACTGAAGCTTTCTTT.